The rows below give T cell receptor beta chains drawn from one sample of a study of cytomegalovirus exposure and HLA in healthy donors. Assay: immunoSEQ multiplex PCR; the TCRdb copy retains only in-frame clones and omits some. This table holds around 100,000 clones, roughly 69% found once. Sequenced sample: PBMCs. The origin of the receptors is a middle-aged man in good health and CMV-seropositive. The CDR3 runs from the conserved cysteine through the conserved F or W. Fields, in order: D gene, CDR3 length, J gene, V gene, clone size, CDR3 DNA, CDR3 protein. The D gene is left open where the match is weak. Rows may omit the clone size; those that give it use once, few, many or a size class.

d_gene: TRBD1; len: 14; j_gene: TRBJ1-5; v_gene: TRBV19; abundance: few; CDR3nt: TGTGCCAGTAACAGGGGATGGGGCAATCAGCCCCAGCATTTT; CDR3aa: CASNRGWGNQPQHF
d_gene: TRBD2; len: 15; j_gene: TRBJ2-2; v_gene: TRBV2; abundance: -; CDR3nt: TGTGCCAGCAGGGGTCTAGCGGGAGGAACCGGGGAGCTGTTTTTT; CDR3aa: CASRGLAGGTGELFF
d_gene: -; len: 16; j_gene: TRBJ1-2; v_gene: TRBV19; abundance: -; CDR3nt: TGTGCCAGTACGACGACTGAGCGGGGCCTGAACTATGGCTACACCTTC; CDR3aa: CASTTTERGLNYGYTF
d_gene: -; len: 17; j_gene: TRBJ1-2; v_gene: TRBV5-1; abundance: -; CDR3nt: TGCGCCAGCAGCTACTACTCTCTGACCGACGCTAACTATGGCTACACCTTC; CDR3aa: CASSYYSLTDANYGYTF
d_gene: TRBD2; len: 15; j_gene: TRBJ2-1; v_gene: TRBV4-1; abundance: few; CDR3nt: TGCGCCAGCAGCCAACCGGGACTACTGTACAATGAGCAGTTCTTC; CDR3aa: CASSQPGLLYNEQFF
d_gene: -; len: 16; j_gene: TRBJ2-1; v_gene: TRBV14; abundance: -; CDR3nt: TGTGCCAGCAGCGAGGTCGTTGTTAGCTCCTACAATGAGCAGTTCTTC; CDR3aa: CASSEVVVSSYNEQFF
d_gene: -; len: 14; j_gene: TRBJ2-3; v_gene: TRBV7-6; abundance: -; CDR3nt: TGTGCCAGCAGCTTAGCGTCCCGTCGGGATACGCAGTATTTT; CDR3aa: CASSLASRRDTQYF
d_gene: -; len: 14; j_gene: TRBJ2-2; v_gene: TRBV6-5; abundance: few; CDR3nt: TGTGCCAGCAGTTACTCCCGTTCCACCGGGGAGCTGTTTTTT; CDR3aa: CASSYSRSTGELFF
d_gene: TRBD2; len: 15; j_gene: TRBJ2-3; v_gene: TRBV5-4; abundance: -; CDR3nt: TGTGCCAGCAGCCGACTAGCGGGGGGCGTAGGGACGCAGTATTTT; CDR3aa: CASSRLAGGVGTQYF
d_gene: -; len: 12; j_gene: TRBJ2-5; v_gene: TRBV5-8; abundance: -; CDR3nt: TGTGCCAGCAGCGCCACGCGGGAGACCCAGTACTTC; CDR3aa: CASSATRETQYF
d_gene: -; len: 13; j_gene: TRBJ1-1; v_gene: TRBV12-5; abundance: -; CDR3nt: TGTGCTAGTGCCCCGACAACGAACACTGAAGCTTTCTTT; CDR3aa: CASAPTTNTEAFF
d_gene: TRBD2; len: 17; j_gene: TRBJ2-3; v_gene: TRBV5-4; abundance: -; CDR3nt: TGTGCCAGCACCATTAGAAAGGTAGCGGGGGGGACAGATACGCAGTATTTT; CDR3aa: CASTIRKVAGGTDTQYF